Shown below are 9 T cell receptor beta chains from a single sample sequenced in a study of response to subunit inactivated influenza vaccine. TCRdb used MiXCR to reprocess the RT-PCR reads, holding one entry per CDR3 protein. The sample yields about 650,000 distinct CDR3 sequences, around 15% seen once. This sample comprised PBMCs from blood, obtained 14 to 15 days before vaccination. The receptors here all came from a man in his forties or fifties who received an inactivated influenza vaccine.

This chain links TRBV7-2 with TRBJ1-4; D is possibly TRBD1 (5 bases). This CDR3 spans 14 amino acids. In germline, CDR1 is SGHTA, CDR2 FQGNSA. V dropped 7 bases and J dropped 8 bases, with 17 bases sitting between them. The CDR3 coding sequence is TGTGCCAGCACCGAGGGGTCCAACGGGGAAAAACTGTTTTTT. It is translated as CASTEGSNGEKLFF.

This chain links TRBV20-1 with TRBJ1-6; tentative D call: TRBD1 (5 bases). The germline V and J ends were trimmed by 5 bases and 7 bases, with 15 bases remaining between them. Germline V gene data show CDR1 as DFQATT and CDR2 as SNEGSKA (reference sequence). This CDR3 comprises 14 residues. The CDR3 DNA reads as TGCAGTGCTCCCACCGGCCAGGGAAATTCACCCCTCCACTTT. It specifies CSAPTGQGNSPLHF.

This clonotype has a single count. V and J are TRBV6-1 and TRBJ2-7; 9 positions match TRBD1. V was clipped by 7 bases and J by 1 base; unmatched bases: 5. The CDR3 sequence is 14 residues long. CDR1 is MNHNS, CDR2 SASEGT, per germline. CDR3 amino acids: CASMGQGFSYEQYF. CDR3 coding DNA: TGTGCCAGCATGGGACAGGGATTTTCCTACGAGCAGTACTTC.

This clonotype was seen a few times. This chain links TRBV12-3 or TRBV12-4 with TRBJ1-3; D gene uncertain. The CDR3 has 16 residues. The V gene lost 6 bases and the J gene lost 2 bases, with 17 bases spanning the gap. The DNA of the CDR3 is TGTGCCAGCAGAGAGACCGGAGGGCGCCCTGGAAACACCATATATTTT. Translating it yields CASRETGGRPGNTIYF.

This CDR3 is CASSQEAQGGTEAFF. The CDR3 nucleotides read TGCGCCAGCAGCCAAGAGGCACAGGGGGGGACTGAAGCTTTCTTT. The chain uses TRBV4-1 and TRBJ1-1, with TRBD1 matching over 8 bases. CDR1 is MGHRA and CDR2 is YSYEKL in the germline V gene. The CDR3 loop spans 15 amino acids. After removal of 0 bases from V and 5 bases from J, the junction contained 5 bases not matched to a gene.

In its sample, this clonotype was seen many times. This chain joins TRBV2 and TRBJ2-1; D is perhaps TRBD2 (6 bases). This CDR3 has 16 amino acids. Trimming removed 2 bases at V and 2 bases at J, with 13 bases between. Germline CDR1 and CDR2: SNHLY and FYNNEI. The CDR3 sequence: CASSERRLGTYNEQFF. In DNA, the CDR3 is TGTGCCAGCAGTGAAAGGAGACTAGGAACCTACAATGAGCAGTTCTTC.

This clonotype has only a few counts. V is TRBV12-3 or TRBV12-4 and J is TRBJ1-5; no reliable D call. The CDR3 is 17 amino acids. Trimming pared 5 bases from V and 5 bases from J, leaving 22 bases between. The CDR3 coding sequence is TGTGCCAGCAGTCAGCGTGGGAGCGGTCATCGTGATCAGCCCCAGCATTTT. Protein product: CASSQRGSGHRDQPQHF.

This clonotype was found a few times. The genes are TRBV11-2 and TRBJ2-2; D remains unclear. Trimming removed 6 bases from V and 4 bases from J, with 12 bases in between. Germline V gene data show CDR1 as SGHAT and CDR2 as FQNNGV. This CDR3 is 14 amino acids long. CDR3 residues: CASRKTESTGELFF. DNA for the CDR3: TGTGCCAGCAGAAAGACTGAATCCACCGGGGAGCTGTTTTTT. The full variable domain, in which reference TRBV11-2 and TRBJ2-2 provide the parts outside the CDR3, is EAGVAQSPRYKIIEKRQSVAFWCNPISGHATLYWYQQILGQGPKLLIQFQNNGVVDDSQLPKDRFSAERLKGVDSTLKIQPAKLEDSAVYLCASRKTESTGELFFGEGSRLTVL.

This chain uses TRBV27 with TRBJ1-2; 7 bases fit TRBD1. V was pared by 6 bases and J by 2 bases, with 6 bases of the junction left unmatched. The germline CDR1 and CDR2 sequences are MNHEY and SMNVEV (reference sequence). This CDR3 is 14 amino acids long. The CDR3: CASREGAHNYGYTF. In nucleotides, the CDR3 is TGTGCCAGCAGAGAGGGGGCTCACAACTATGGCTACACCTTC.